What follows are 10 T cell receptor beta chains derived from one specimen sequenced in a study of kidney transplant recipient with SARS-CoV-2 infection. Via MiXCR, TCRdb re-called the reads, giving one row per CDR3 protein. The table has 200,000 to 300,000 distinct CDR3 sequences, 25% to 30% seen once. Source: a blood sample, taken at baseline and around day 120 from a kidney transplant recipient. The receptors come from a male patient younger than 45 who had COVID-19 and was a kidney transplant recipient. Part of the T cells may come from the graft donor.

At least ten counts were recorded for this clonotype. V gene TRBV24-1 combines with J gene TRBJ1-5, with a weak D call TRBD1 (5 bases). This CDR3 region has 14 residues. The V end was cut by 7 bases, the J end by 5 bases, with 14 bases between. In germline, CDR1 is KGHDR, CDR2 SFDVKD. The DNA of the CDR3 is TGTGCCACCAGGAGCGCAGGGAAGGATCAGCCCCAGCATTTT. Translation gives CATRSAGKDQPQHF.

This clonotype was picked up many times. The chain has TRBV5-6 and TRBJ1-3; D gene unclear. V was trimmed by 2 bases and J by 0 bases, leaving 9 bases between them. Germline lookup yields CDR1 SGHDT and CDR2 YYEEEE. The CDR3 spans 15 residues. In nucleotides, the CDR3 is TGTGCCAGCAGCTTAACGGTGATCTCTGGAAACACCATATATTTT. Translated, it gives CASSLTVISGNTIYF.

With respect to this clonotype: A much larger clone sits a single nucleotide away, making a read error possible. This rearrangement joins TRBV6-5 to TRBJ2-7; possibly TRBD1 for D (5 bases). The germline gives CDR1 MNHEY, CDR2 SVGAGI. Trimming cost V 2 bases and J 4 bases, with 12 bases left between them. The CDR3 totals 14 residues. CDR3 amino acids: CASSYLGASYEQYF. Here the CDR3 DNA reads TGTGCCAGCAGTTACCTTGGGGCATCTTACGAGCAGTACTTC.

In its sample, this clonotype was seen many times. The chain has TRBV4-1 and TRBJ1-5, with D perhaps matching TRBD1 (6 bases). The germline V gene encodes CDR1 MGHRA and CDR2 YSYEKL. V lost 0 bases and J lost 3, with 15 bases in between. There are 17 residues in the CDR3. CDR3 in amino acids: CASSQDREQGLNQPQHF. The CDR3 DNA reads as TGCGCCAGCAGCCAAGATCGGGAACAGGGACTCAATCAGCCCCAGCATTTT.

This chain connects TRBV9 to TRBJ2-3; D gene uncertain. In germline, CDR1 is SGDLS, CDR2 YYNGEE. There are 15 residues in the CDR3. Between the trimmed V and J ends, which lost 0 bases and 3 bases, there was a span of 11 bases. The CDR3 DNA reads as TGTGCCAGCAGCGTAGGAATTAGAATAACAGATACGCAGTATTTT. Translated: CASSVGIRITDTQYF.

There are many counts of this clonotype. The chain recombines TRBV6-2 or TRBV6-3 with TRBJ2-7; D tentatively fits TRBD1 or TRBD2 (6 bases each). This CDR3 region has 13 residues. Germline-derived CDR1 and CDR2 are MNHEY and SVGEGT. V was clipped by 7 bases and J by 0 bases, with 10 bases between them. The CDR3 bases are TGTGCCAGCAAAAAGGGGGGCTCCTACGAGCAGTACTTC. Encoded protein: CASKKGGSYEQYF.

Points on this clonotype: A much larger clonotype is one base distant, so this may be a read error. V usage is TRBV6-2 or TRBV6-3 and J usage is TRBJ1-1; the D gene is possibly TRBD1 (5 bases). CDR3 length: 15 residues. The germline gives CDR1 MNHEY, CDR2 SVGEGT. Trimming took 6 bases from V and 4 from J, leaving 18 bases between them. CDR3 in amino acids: CASSPLTGACTEAFF. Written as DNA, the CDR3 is TGTGCCAGCAGCCCACTAACAGGCGCCTGCACTGAAGCTTTCTTT.

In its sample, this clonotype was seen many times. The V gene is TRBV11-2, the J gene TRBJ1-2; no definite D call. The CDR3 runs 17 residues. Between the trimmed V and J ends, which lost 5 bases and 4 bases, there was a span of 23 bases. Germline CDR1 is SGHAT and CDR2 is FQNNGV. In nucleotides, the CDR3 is TGTGCCAGCAGCGATGCTTCAACAAGCAGAAAGACCTATGGCTACACCTTC. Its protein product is CASSDASTSRKTYGYTF.

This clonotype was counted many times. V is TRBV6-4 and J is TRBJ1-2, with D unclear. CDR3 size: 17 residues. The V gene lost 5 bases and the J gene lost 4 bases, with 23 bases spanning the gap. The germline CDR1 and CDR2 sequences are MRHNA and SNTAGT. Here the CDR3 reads CASSSRPSHGKTYGYTF. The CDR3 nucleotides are TGTGCCAGCAGTTCAAGACCCTCACACGGAAAGACCTATGGCTACACCTTC.

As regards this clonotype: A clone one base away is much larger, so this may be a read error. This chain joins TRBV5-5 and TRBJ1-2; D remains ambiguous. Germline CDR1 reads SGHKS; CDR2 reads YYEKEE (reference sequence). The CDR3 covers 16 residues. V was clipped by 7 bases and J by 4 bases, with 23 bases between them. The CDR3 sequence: CASLESVSRKTYGYTF. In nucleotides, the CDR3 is TGTGCCAGCCTTGAGAGTGTCTCGCGAAAGACCTATGGCTACACCTTC.